Below are 6 T cell receptor beta chains sequenced from a single sample in a study of patients and donors after allogeneic stem cell transplantation. Each CDR3 protein gets one entry after TCRdb re-called the RT-PCR reads with MiXCR. The table has some 200,000 distinct CDR3 sequences, 41% seen once. Sequencing was performed on blood, either unsorted or a sorted T cell fraction (not recorded which). The receptors derive from a human donor who was either an allogeneic HSCT recipient or a stem cell or donor lymphocyte infusion donor (not recorded which). It is not recorded whose cells these are; they may come from a transplant donor.

The chain carries TRBV5-1 and TRBJ2-2, with D hard to call. The CDR3 is made up of 16 amino acids. The germline V and J ends were trimmed by 0 bases and 0 bases, with 9 bases remaining between them. Germline V gives CDR1 SGHRS, CDR2 YFSETQ. The CDR3: CASSLAGPPNTGELFF. The DNA of the CDR3 is TGCGCCAGCAGCTTGGCCGGGCCCCCGAACACCGGGGAGCTGTTTTTT.

This clonotype was recorded a few times. The chain uses TRBV6-5 and TRBJ1-5; no firm D call. Trimming took 0 bases from V and 0 from J, leaving 12 bases between them. Germline lookup yields CDR1 MNHEY and CDR2 SVGAGI. The CDR3 has 17 amino acids. CDR3 nucleotides: TGTGCCAGCAGTTACTCGACCGAATACGATAGCAATCAGCCCCAGCATTTT. It specifies CASSYSTEYDSNQPQHF.

V is TRBV20-1 and J is TRBJ1-1; the D gene is possibly TRBD1 (5 bases). V was clipped by 1 base and J by 5 bases, with 11 bases between them. The germline V gene has CDR1 DFQATT and CDR2 SNEGSKA (reference sequence). CDR3 length: 13 residues. In DNA, the CDR3 is TGCAGTGCTAGAGTCGCCCGACAGACTGAAGCTTTCTTT. Residues: CSARVARQTEAFF.

This clonotype turned up a few times. The chain uses TRBV20-1 and TRBJ1-1; 11 nucleotides line up with TRBD1. J lost 1 base, V lost 5 bases, and 9 bases had no gene match. Germline V gene data show CDR1 as DFQATT and CDR2 as SNEGSKA (reference sequence). CDR3 length equals 16 residues. CDR3 nucleotide sequence: TGCAGTGCTCCTCGCGGGGACAGGGGGTGGAACACTGAAGCTTTCTTT. Amino acid sequence: CSAPRGDRGWNTEAFF.

The rearrangement links TRBV3-1 to TRBJ2-1; D ambiguous. The length of the CDR3 is 14 residues. CDR1 and CDR2 (germline): LGHDT, YNNKEL (reference sequence). The germline V and J ends were trimmed by 1 base and 2 bases, with 6 bases remaining between them. Here the CDR3 DNA reads TGTGCCAGCAGCCAAGTTACGGCCTACAATGAGCAGTTCTTC. Protein sequence: CASSQVTAYNEQFF.

V gene TRBV27 combines with J gene TRBJ1-6; D remains ambiguous. V was cut by 10 bases and J by 12 bases, with 22 bases left in between. Germline V CDR1 and CDR2: MNHEY, SMNVEV (reference sequence). This CDR3 is built from 14 residues. The CDR3 reads CATNDAGLAGPLHF. DNA for the CDR3: TGTGCCACCAACGACGCTGGGTTGGCTGGACCCCTCCACTTT.